One and the same sample provided the 32 T cell receptor beta chains below, sequenced in a study of blood T cell repertoires in COVID-19. The assay was immunoSEQ multiplex PCR, and TCRdb's table has in-frame clones only and misses some. The table shows about 140,000 clones, with 80% to 85% occurring only once. Input material: peripheral blood. These receptors were collected from a woman aged 55-75 years with acute or convalescent COVID-19.

The J gene is TRBJ2-3, the V gene TRBV18, with 11 bases matching TRBD2. Germline V gene lookup returns CDR1 KGHSH and CDR2 LQKENI. This CDR3 spans 15 amino acids. J was trimmed by 5 bases and V by 4 bases; bases with no gene match: 5. CDR3 amino acids: CASSQGLAEVDTQYF. The CDR3 DNA follows: TGTGCCAGCTCACAGGGACTAGCGGAGGTAGATACGCAGTATTTT.

This clone was seen just once. The chain carries TRBV29-1 and TRBJ2-5; 7 bases are shared with TRBD2. V was clipped by 4 bases and J by 5 bases; unmatched bases: 13. The CDR3 totals 15 residues. Germline V gives CDR1 SQVTM, CDR2 ANQGSEA. The chain's CDR3 is CSVGPAGSPWETQYF. In nucleotides, the CDR3 is TGCAGCGTTGGCCCAGCGGGATCCCCCTGGGAGACCCAGTACTTC. Using reference TRBV29-1 and TRBJ2-5 for the parts outside the CDR3, the full variable domain is SAVISQKPSRDICQRGTSLTIQCQVDSQVTMMFWYRQQPGQSLTLIATANQGSEATYESGFVIDKFPISRPNLTFSTLTVSNMSPEDSSIYLCSVGPAGSPWETQYFGPGTRLLVL.

The chain employs TRBV28 and TRBJ2-7; 7 bases match TRBD1. The V gene end was trimmed by 6 bases and the J gene end by 2 bases; junction bases not matched to a gene: 13. Germline lookup yields CDR1 MDHEN and CDR2 SYDVKM. The CDR3 loop spans 16 amino acids. The CDR3 loop reads CASSANTGAPTYEQYF. CDR3 sequence (DNA): TGTGCCAGCAGCGCAAACACAGGGGCCCCGACCTACGAGCAGTACTTC.

The V and J genes are TRBV28 and TRBJ2-1; TRBD2 aligns across 12 bases. The junction had 10 bases not matched to a gene; V was cut back by 3 bases and J by 10 bases. CDR1 is MDHEN, CDR2 SYDVKM, per germline. CDR3 length: 16 residues. CDR3 loop: CASSFPGLAGREEQFF. The CDR3, as DNA: TGTGCCAGCAGTTTTCCTGGACTAGCGGGAAGGGAAGAGCAGTTCTTC.

The rearrangement links TRBV3-1 (or the pseudogene TRBV3-2) to TRBJ2-3; TRBD2 matches 11 bases. The CDR3 extends over 18 amino acids. The V gene end was trimmed by 3 bases and the J gene end by 6 bases; junction bases not matched to a gene: 14. Germline-derived CDR1 and CDR2 are LGHDT and YNNKEL (reference sequence). The CDR3 is CASSHPPTTSGRLDTQYF. CDR3 bases: TGTGCCAGCAGCCATCCCCCGACCACTAGCGGGAGACTTGATACGCAGTATTTT.

The chain carries TRBV5-1 and TRBJ2-1; the match to TRBD2 covers 7 bases. Germline assignment: CDR1 SGHRS and CDR2 YFSETQ. This CDR3 comprises 15 residues. V gave up 0 bases and J gave up 3 bases; unmatched junction bases: 3. CDR3 DNA sequence: TGCGCCAGCAGCTTGGGGCTAGCGGACTACAATGAGCAGTTCTTC. Translated: CASSLGLADYNEQFF.

In DNA, the CDR3 is TGTGCCAGCAGTTTAACATATTGGGACAGGGCGGAAGGGGGCAATCAGCCCCAGCATTTT. Translating gives CASSLTYWDRAEGGNQPQHF. The chain couples TRBV28 to TRBJ1-5, with 9 bases that match TRBD1. Germline values: CDR1 MDHEN, CDR2 SYDVKM. The V and J ends lost 2 bases and 2 bases, in that order; junction bases with no gene match: 16. CDR3 length: 20 residues. The whole variable domain, filled in from reference TRBV28 and TRBJ1-5, reads DVKVTQSSRYLVKRTGEKVFLECVQDMDHENMFWYRQDPGLGLRLIYFSYDVKMKEKGDIPEGYSVSREKKERFSLILESASTNQTSMYLCASSLTYWDRAEGGNQPQHFGDGTRLSIL.

V is TRBV6-5 and J is TRBJ1-2; D is undetermined. The V gene's germline CDR1 is MNHEY and CDR2 SVGAGI. This CDR3 contains 13 residues. V lost 7 bases and J 7 bases, leaving 16 bases between the germline ends. CDR3: CASTPAHTGGYTF. DNA of the CDR3: TGTGCCAGCACTCCGGCGCATACGGGTGGCTACACCTTC.

This chain connects TRBV10-3 to TRBJ2-7; 12 nucleotides line up with TRBD2. The CDR3 runs 14 residues. Trimming took 8 bases from V and 10 from J; bases not matched to a gene: 12. Germline CDR1 reads ENHRY; CDR2 reads SYGVKD. DNA for the CDR3: TGTGCCATCCACCCACTAGCGGGAGGATCGGTTCAGTACTTC. This gives the protein CAIHPLAGGSVQYF.

The chain has TRBV29-1 and TRBJ1-2; 8 bases are a match to TRBD1. Germline CDR1 and CDR2: SQVTM and ANQGSEA. Unmatched junction bases numbered 5, after V lost 1 base and J lost 4 bases. CDR3 length: 14 residues. The CDR3 coding sequence is TGCAGCGTTGAAGGGGGACAGGCGGGCTATGGCTACACCTTC. Protein: CSVEGGQAGYGYTF.

This sequence joins TRBV19 and TRBJ2-6; no clear D gene. V was clipped by 8 bases and J by 0 bases, with 11 bases between them. Germline CDR1 is LNHDA and CDR2 is SQIVND (reference sequence). CDR3 size: 15 residues. Here the CDR3 reads CASRVVFSGANVLTF. The CDR3 region has the DNA TGTGCCAGTCGAGTCGTTTTCTCTGGGGCCAACGTCCTGACTTTC.

This clone came up a few times. The V gene is TRBV28, the J gene TRBJ1-1; maybe TRBD1 (5 bases). The CDR3 totals 13 residues. Looked up from germline, CDR1 is MDHEN and CDR2 is SYDVKM. Trimming pared 0 bases from V and 7 bases from J, leaving 9 bases between. The CDR3, as DNA: TGTGCCAGCAGTTTATGGGGGCGAGGTGAAGCTTTCTTT. This gives the protein CASSLWGRGEAFF.

The CDR3 sequence is CASSPGGGSSYNEQFF. CDR3 in DNA: TGCGCCAGCAGCCCTGGCGGCGGAAGCTCCTACAATGAGCAGTTCTTC. This sequence joins TRBV5-1 and TRBJ2-1; D gene uncertain. The V gene lost 4 bases and the J gene lost 0 bases, with 14 bases spanning the gap. CDR1 SGHRS and CDR2 YFSETQ come from the germline V gene. This CDR3 has 16 amino acids.

The chain uses TRBV6-5 and TRBJ1-2; 11 nucleotides agree with TRBD1. Germline V lookup: CDR1 MNHEY, CDR2 SVGAGI. The CDR3 spans 14 residues. V was clipped by 10 bases and J by 4 bases; unmatched bases: 8. CDR3 sequence reads: CATATGQGVYGYTF. DNA for the CDR3: TGTGCCACCGCTACGGGACAGGGGGTCTATGGCTACACCTTC.

The rearrangement links TRBV3-1 (or the pseudogene TRBV3-2) to TRBJ1-2; a possible D gene is TRBD1 (5 bases). Germline V gene sequence: CDR1 LGHDT, CDR2 YNNKEL (reference sequence). With 2 bases removed from V and 5 bases from J, the gap between germline ends came to 12 bases. The CDR3 consists of 14 residues. The CDR3 DNA follows: TGTGCCAGCAGCCAAAGGCAGGGAGGGTATGGCTACACCTTC. This codes for CASSQRQGGYGYTF.

Written as DNA, the CDR3 is TGTGCCAGCAGCTTCCGGGACAGTTCCTACAATGAGCAGTTCTTC. Protein product: CASSFRDSSYNEQFF. The V and J genes are TRBV7-2 and TRBJ2-1, with 7 positions matching TRBD1. Germline CDR1 reads SGHTA; CDR2 reads FQGNSA. With 3 bases clipped from V and 1 base from J, the junction kept 3 bases outside the gene matches. This CDR3 has 15 amino acids.

The chain joins TRBV6-1 to TRBJ1-1, with a tentative D call TRBD1 (6 bases). The CDR3 consists of 17 residues. Germline CDR1 reads MNHNS; CDR2 reads SASEGT. Trimming took off 2 bases at V and 5 bases at J, with 21 bases between the two ends. CDR3 bases: TGTGCCAGCAGTGAACTGGGTAACAGGGCCGGTAGGACTGAAGCTTTCTTT. It is translated as CASSELGNRAGRTEAFF.

The rearrangement uses TRBV30 and TRBJ2-7; maybe TRBD1 (6 bases). V lost 5 bases and J lost 2, with 13 bases in between. The CDR3 is 13 residues long. The germline gives CDR1 GTSNPN, CDR2 SVGIG (reference sequence). The CDR3 region has the DNA TGTGCCTGGGGACCGACAGGAACCTACGAGCAGTACTTC. Translating gives CAWGPTGTYEQYF.

The V and J genes are TRBV2 and TRBJ2-1; no firm D call. Trimming shortened V by 7 bases and J by 2 bases, and 12 bases separated the two germline ends. From germline, CDR1 is SNHLY and CDR2 FYNNEI. This CDR3 region has 14 residues. The CDR3 coding sequence is TGTGCCAGCATTAAAATTTCAGCCTACAATGAGCAGTTCTTC. Amino acid sequence: CASIKISAYNEQFF.

The chain joins TRBV28 to TRBJ1-1, with a weak D call TRBD1 (5 bases). The ends were cut back, 5 bases at V and 3 bases at J, with 16 bases in the middle. This CDR3 comprises 15 residues. Per the germline V gene, CDR1 is MDHEN and CDR2 is SYDVKM. DNA of the CDR3: TGTGCCAGCAGTGCTAGGATCAGGGCACACACTGAAGCTTTCTTT. It yields the protein CASSARIRAHTEAFF.

DNA for the CDR3: TGTGCCAGCAGTTCAAACTACGAGCAGTACTTC. It specifies CASSSNYEQYF. The chain employs TRBV27 and TRBJ2-7; D unresolved. V lost 4 bases and J 3 bases, leaving 4 bases between the germline ends. The CDR3 runs to 11 residues. Looked up from germline, CDR1 is MNHEY and CDR2 is SMNVEV (reference sequence).

The genes are TRBV5-6 and TRBJ1-1; D is unclear. CDR1 and CDR2 from the germline V gene are SGHDT and YYEEEE. Trimming took off 0 bases at V and 1 base at J, with 7 bases between the two ends. This CDR3 contains 14 residues. In DNA, the CDR3 is TGTGCCAGCAGCTTGGGGCAGAAGAACACTGAAGCTTTCTTT. This translates into CASSLGQKNTEAFF.

The genes are TRBV27 and TRBJ2-7, with D possibly matching TRBD1 (5 bases). CDR1 and CDR2 (germline): MNHEY, SMNVEV (reference sequence). This CDR3 is built from 12 residues. Trimming removed 3 bases from V and 6 bases from J, with 9 bases in between. Here the CDR3 reads CASSFRGSEQYF. The CDR3 DNA sequence: TGTGCCAGCAGTTTTAGGGGAAGCGAGCAGTACTTC.

This rearrangement joins TRBV27 to TRBJ1-1; 8 bases are shared with TRBD1. CDR1 and CDR2 (germline): MNHEY, SMNVEV (reference sequence). CDR3 length equals 13 residues. J was trimmed by 6 bases and V by 5 bases; bases with no gene match: 5. CDR3 region: CASSTTTGAEAFF. The CDR3 region has the DNA TGTGCCAGCAGTACGACGACAGGGGCTGAAGCTTTCTTT.

CDR3 sequence: CASSDDRGNQPQHF. CDR3 DNA sequence: TGTGCCAGTAGTGACGACAGGGGCAATCAGCCCCAGCATTTT. This sequence joins TRBV19 and TRBJ1-5, with TRBD1 matching 7 bases. CDR1 and CDR2 (germline): LNHDA, SQIVND (reference sequence). J was trimmed by 2 bases and V by 5 bases; bases with no gene match: 3. The CDR3 has 14 amino acids.

The chain employs TRBV2 and TRBJ1-4; 11 nucleotides align to TRBD1. Germline CDR1 and CDR2: SNHLY and FYNNEI. There are 15 residues in the CDR3. Germline trimming cut 1 base from V and 8 bases from J; bases unmatched to any gene: 3. The CDR3 loop is CASSEGTGGKEKLFF. For the CDR3, the DNA is TGTGCCAGCAGTGAAGGGACAGGGGGCAAGGAAAAACTGTTTTTT.

The chain couples TRBV5-1 to TRBJ2-1, with a possible D match to TRBD2 (6 bases). V dropped 4 bases and J dropped 9 bases, with 20 bases sitting between them. The CDR3 length is 15 residues. Germline CDR1 reads SGHRS; CDR2 reads YFSETQ. CDR3 sequence reads: CASSPGSMGMVEQFF. The CDR3 region has the DNA TGCGCCAGCAGCCCCGGGAGTATGGGTATGGTTGAGCAGTTCTTC.

This clone was observed a single time. The chain carries TRBV29-1 and TRBJ1-2; 8 bases align to TRBD1. The CDR3 is 13 residues long. Germline V gives CDR1 SQVTM, CDR2 ANQGSEA. The J segment lost 5 bases and the V segment lost 7 bases, leaving 9 bases of the junction unmatched. CDR3 in amino acids: CSARSGQDYGYTF. The CDR3 DNA follows: TGCAGCGCCCGTTCGGGACAGGATTATGGCTACACCTTC.

The chain links TRBV6-5 to TRBJ1-5, with D uncertain. The germline gives CDR1 MNHEY, CDR2 SVGAGI. The V gene lost 8 bases and the J gene lost 4 bases, with 9 bases spanning the gap. The CDR3 length is 12 residues. This CDR3 reads CASGSYNQPQHF. The CDR3 nucleotides are TGTGCCAGCGGCAGTTATAATCAGCCCCAGCATTTT.

This clone was picked up one time. The chain couples TRBV19 to TRBJ2-5, with 10 bases aligning to TRBD1. CDR1 and CDR2 from the germline V gene are LNHDA and SQIVND (reference sequence). This CDR3 is 14 amino acids long. V shed 6 bases and J 4 bases; nucleotides not matched to a gene: 5. In nucleotides, the CDR3 is TGTGCCAGTAGAAGACAGGGGGCCGGAGAGACCCAGTACTTC. Its translation: CASRRQGAGETQYF.

The rearrangement joins TRBV7-5 to TRBJ1-5; the table's D gene call, TRBD1, was not cross checked with the DNA. TRBV7-5 is shown as a pseudogene. The CDR3 totals 17 residues. The CDR3 spells CARSCRQGYLGNQPQHF. In nucleotides, the CDR3 is TGTGCCAGAAGCTGCCGACAGGGGTACTTAGGCAATCAGCCCCAGCATTTT.

The chain combines TRBV6-5 with TRBJ2-2; D unresolved. Germline lookup yields CDR1 MNHEY and CDR2 SVGAGI. Trimming shortened V by 6 bases and J by 0 bases, and 11 bases separated the two germline ends. The CDR3 loop spans 15 amino acids. CDR3: CASSPSVANTGELFF. For the CDR3, the DNA is TGTGCCAGCAGCCCAAGCGTAGCGAACACCGGGGAGCTGTTTTTT.